This T cell receptor (beta chain) was observed in a study of T-cell reconstitution after alpha-beta-depleted transplantation in children. Preparation of the TCRbeta library was carried out with unique molecular identifiers. Each CDR3 protein is one row after TCRdb ran MiXCR on the PCR reads. Of about 78,000 distinct CDR3 sequences listed, 11% to 15% are singletons. This clonotype was found a few times. The CDR3 runs to 16 residues. CDR1 SGHVS and CDR2 FNYEAQ come from the germline V gene. Trimming removed 5 bases at V and 2 bases at J, with 19 bases between. Sequencing used PBMCs, mostly from graft donor cells, obtained 180 days after TCRalphabeta/CD19-depleted stem cell transplant. The V and J genes are TRBV7-6 and TRBJ2-7; the D gene is possibly TRBD2 (6 bases). The TCR originated in a male patient between 2 and 15 years old who had a stem cell transplant for acute lymphoblastic leukemia, so the T cells may come from the graft donor. DNA for the CDR3: TGTGCCAGCAGCCCATATAGGAGGGGCGGCCCCTACGAGCAGTACTTC. Translated: CASSPYRRGGPYEQYF.